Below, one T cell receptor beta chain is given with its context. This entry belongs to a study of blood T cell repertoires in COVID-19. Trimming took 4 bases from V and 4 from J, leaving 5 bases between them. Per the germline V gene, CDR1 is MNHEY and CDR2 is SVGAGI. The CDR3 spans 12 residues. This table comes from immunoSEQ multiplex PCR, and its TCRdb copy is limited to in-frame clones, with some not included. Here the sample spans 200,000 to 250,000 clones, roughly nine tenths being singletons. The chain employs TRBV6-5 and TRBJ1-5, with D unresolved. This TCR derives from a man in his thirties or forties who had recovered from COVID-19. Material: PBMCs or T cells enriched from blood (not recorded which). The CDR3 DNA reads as TGTGCCAGCAGTTTCCCTAATCAGCCCCAGCATTTT. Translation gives CASSFPNQPQHF.